This T cell receptor (beta chain) was obtained from a study of shared clonotypes between healthy human individuals (dated by TCRdb to about 2020). In terms of the full investigation: A few men and two women, aged 18 to 49 years, made up the cohort. Per donor, three plates each were used for CD4 naive and CD4 memory, two for CD8 naive, and one for CD8 memory. Blood TCR repertoires of four to six healthy adults were deeply sequenced to estimate repertoire size and the extent of clonotype sharing between individuals. To increase sequencing depth and limit assay-specific biases, TCR repertoire library preparation and sequencing were carried out by different laboratories using diverse techniques. Each donor's leukapheresis produced roughly between about 0.8 and 8.9 billion PBMCs. The full study reports these points: Across a few donors, about 5.2% of naive CD4, over 3% of naive CD8, 2% to 2.5% of memory CD4, and approximately 0.4% of memory CD8 clonotypes were shared. Rarefaction of sorted-subset datasets indicated incomplete sequencing despite the large sequencing depth. Sampling was limited to blood, and TCR repertoires in tissue likely differ from TCR repertoires in blood. Because the study included a small number of donors, the genetic and exposure-history diversity represented was limited. Compared with non-shared clonotypes, the clonotypes found in all four sorted-subset donors had higher generation probabilities. Pairwise subsampling led to the expectation that sequencing depth would affect the degree of clonotype sharing among donors. Naive subsets generally had larger estimated clonotype richness than memory subsets did.

CDR1 and CDR2 are drawn from the germline V gene: SGHTA, FQGNSA. From the cysteine through the phenylalanine, the CDR3 covers 11 amino acids. CDR3 DNA only is kept here, 33 bases in frame from base 1. The trim is 2 bases for V and 10 bases for J, with a gap of 8 bases between the germline ends. TCR CDR3 regions were amplified from genomic DNA by multiplex PCR using the deep immunoSEQ assay. Genomic DNA extracted from each cell subset was distributed evenly over all wells of several immunoSEQ 96-well plates, and each plate served as one replicate. For sorted subsets, 200 to 250 ng of genomic DNA, equivalent to about 30,000 T cell genomes, went into each replicate PCR. The purified libraries were quantified using a Qubit 3.0 fluorometer, sized with a Bioanalyzer 2100, and then quantified again using the KAPA Library Quantification kit. Every immunoSEQ 96-well plate was sequenced on a separate single-read 150-cycle Illumina NextSeq 550 flow cell. Per the authors' processing: Because only junctional sequences without quality scores were contained in the immunoSEQ output, filtering matching that applied to full-length reads could not be performed. To assign V/J genes and CDR3, sequences were annotated using PyIR, a Python wrapper for IgBLAST v1.9, with IMGT germline references. Any read was removed if the V/J assignment was weak (E-value above 1e-6), the CDR3 was missing, or the read contained stop codons, out-of-frame junctions, or ambiguous translated residues. V3J clonotypes were defined by identical inferred V gene, J gene, and CDR3 amino acid sequence. Percentage overlap between repertoires was calculated by dividing the number of shared unique clonotypes by the size of the smaller repertoire. Repertoire richness was assessed with RTK rarefaction, the Chao1 estimator, and Recon v2.1 estimates of unobserved clonotypes. OLGA was used to compute generation probabilities for all TCRbeta clonotypes that the gDNA method yielded from a handful of donors. TCRdb holds this immuneACCESS table with in-frame rearrangements only. Some clones are missing; in checked studies, unresolved V genes explain under half, and the rest has no known cause. V, J and clone size are those of that table, while D and trimming were read from the DNA. The sample table shows a few million clones, and 92% are seen once. Around 0.35% of the sample comes from the top ten.

To note about this clone: What antigen it recognizes has not been identified. No base quality information exists; no much larger clone differs at one position.

The donors were healthy, HIV-negative adults who had no recently reported acute infections or vaccinations. All donors were Caucasian adults living in Nashville, Tennessee, USA. CD4+ T cells were enriched by magnetic negative selection, after which naive cells were positively selected on CD45RA and the negative fraction was taken as the memory subset. Blood was obtained by leukapheresis, after which PBMCs were separated by Ficoll-Histopaque density gradient centrifugation and cryopreserved in liquid nitrogen vapor phase. Analytical flow cytometry was used to check the purity and quantity of each magnetically sorted T cell population. Each sorted fraction had its genomic DNA isolated and then quantified by UV absorbance on a Nanodrop 2000c.

The chain joins TRBV7-2 to TRBJ1-1, with an unclear D gene assignment. The sample consisted of naive CD4+ T cells from PBMCs. Reading the label with the study, this specimen's cell subset or site is: CD45RA+ positively selected. This TCR derives from a young man in good health. Some clones in this sample may be carry-over from other donors' samples. The CDR3 has the sequence CASSLKDLAFF. The nucleotide sequence reads TGTGCCAGCAGCTTAAAGGACTTAGCTTTCTTT.